The present T cell receptor (beta chain) was sequenced within a study of shared clonotypes between healthy human individuals. Study-level results: Only blood samples were collected, and tissue repertoires likely differ. In the sorted subsets, rarefaction showed sequencing was incomplete despite large depth.

Donors comprised only Caucasian adults living in Nashville, Tennessee. Naive CD45RA+ and memory CD45RA-negative subsets were split from CD4+ cells. Profiling relied on immunoSEQ multiplex PCR, and the TCRdb table lists in-frame clones only, not all of them. The data show fewer than 2.5 million clones, with roughly 93% seen just once and about 0.34% held by the top ten. CDR1 is SGHRS, CDR2 YFSETQ, per germline. There are 16 residues in the CDR3. Trimming took 0 bases from V and 6 from J; bases not matched to a gene: 5. This clone was recorded only once. Its antigen is undetermined. The V and J genes are TRBV5-1 and TRBJ1-5; 11 positions agree with TRBD1. This clonotype originated in a man younger than 35 in good health. Some clones in this sample may be carry-over from other donors' samples. The specimen sequenced was naive CD4+ T cells from PBMCs. Stated subset: CD45RA+ positively selected. The CDR3 region is CASSLGDRGSSQPQHF. The CDR3 DNA follows: TGCGCCAGCAGCTTGGGGGACAGGGGGTCTAGTCAGCCCCAGCATTTT.